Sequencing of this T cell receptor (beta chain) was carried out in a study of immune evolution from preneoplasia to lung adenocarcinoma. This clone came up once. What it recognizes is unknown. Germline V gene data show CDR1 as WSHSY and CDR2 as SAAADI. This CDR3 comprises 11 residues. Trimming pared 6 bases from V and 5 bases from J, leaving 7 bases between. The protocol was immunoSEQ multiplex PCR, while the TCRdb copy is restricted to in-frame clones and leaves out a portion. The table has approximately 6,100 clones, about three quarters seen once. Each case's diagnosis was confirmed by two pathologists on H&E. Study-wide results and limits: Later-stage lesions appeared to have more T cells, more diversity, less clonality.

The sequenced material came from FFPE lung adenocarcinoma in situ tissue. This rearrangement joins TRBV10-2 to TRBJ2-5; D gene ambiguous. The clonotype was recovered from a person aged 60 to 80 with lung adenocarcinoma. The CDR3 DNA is TGCGCCAGCAGAAGAAGGGAGACCCAGTACTTC. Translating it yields CASRRRETQYF.